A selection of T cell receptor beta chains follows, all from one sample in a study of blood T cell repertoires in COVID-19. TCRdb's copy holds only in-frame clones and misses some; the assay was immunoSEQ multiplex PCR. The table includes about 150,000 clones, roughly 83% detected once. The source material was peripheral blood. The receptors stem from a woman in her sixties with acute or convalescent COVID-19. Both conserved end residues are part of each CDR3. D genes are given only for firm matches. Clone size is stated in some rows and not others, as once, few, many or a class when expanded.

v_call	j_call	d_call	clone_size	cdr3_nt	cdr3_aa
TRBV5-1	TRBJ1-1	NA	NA	TGCGCCAGCAGCTTGCAGGAGGTAGATACTGAAGCTTTCTTT	CASSLQEVDTEAFF
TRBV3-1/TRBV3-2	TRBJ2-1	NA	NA	TGTGCCAGCAGCCAAAGTCGACAGAAGCAGTTCTTC	CASSQSRQKQFF
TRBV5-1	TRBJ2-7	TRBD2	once	TGCGCCAGCTGGACGGGGGGGGCACCCTACGAGCAGTACTTC	CASWTGGAPYEQYF
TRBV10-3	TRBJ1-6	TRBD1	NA	TGTGCCATCAGTGAGTCGGGACAGATCTCACCCCTCCACTTT	CAISESGQISPLHF
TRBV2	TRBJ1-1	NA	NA	TGTGCCAGCAGGGAACTAGAGAACACTGAAGCTTTCTTT	CASRELENTEAFF
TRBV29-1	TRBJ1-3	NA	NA	TGCAGCGCTCACTTTAATACTCCTACTCGGGTCTCTAGAGACACCATATATTTT	CSAHFNTPTRVSRDTIYF
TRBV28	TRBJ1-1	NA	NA	TGTGCCAGCAGTTCGTGGGCAAGAGACACTGAAGCTTTCTTT	CASSSWARDTEAFF
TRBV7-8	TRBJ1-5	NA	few	TGTGCCAGCAGCGCGACTCGAGGGAGCAATCAGCCCCAGCATTTT	CASSATRGSNQPQHF
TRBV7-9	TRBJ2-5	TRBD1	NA	TGTGCCAGCAGCTGGAGACAGGGGGCTCGGGAGACCCAGTACTTC	CASSWRQGARETQYF
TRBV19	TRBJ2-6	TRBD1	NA	TGTGCCAGTAGTCCAACCGACAGGGGGCTAGCTGGGGCCAACGTCCTGACTTTC	CASSPTDRGLAGANVLTF
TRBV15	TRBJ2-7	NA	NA	TGTGCCACCAGCAGAGATGAGTGGTACGAGCAGTACTTC	CATSRDEWYEQYF
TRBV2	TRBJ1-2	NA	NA	TGTGCCAGCAGCTGGGATGGGTCCCGGGGGGCTAACTATGGCTACACCTTC	CASSWDGSRGANYGYTF
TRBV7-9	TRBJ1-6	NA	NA	TGTGCCAGCAGCTATGGAGGGGTTAATTCACCCCTCCACTTT	CASSYGGVNSPLHF
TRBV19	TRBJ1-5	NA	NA	TGTGCCAGTAGTCTTGGGGGGGCCGGGGGAAATCAGCCCCAGCATTTT	CASSLGGAGGNQPQHF
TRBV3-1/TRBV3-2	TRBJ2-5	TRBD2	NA	TGTGCCAGCAGCCAAATACAGGCGGGGGGTGGGGAGACCCAGTACTTC	CASSQIQAGGGETQYF
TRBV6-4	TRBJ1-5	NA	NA	TGTGCCAGCAGTGACTCGGGTCGAGGGCCCCAGCATTTT	CASSDSGRGPQHF
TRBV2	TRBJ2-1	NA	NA	TGTGCCAGCAGTGAACAAGAGCTGGATGAGCAGTTCTTC	CASSEQELDEQFF
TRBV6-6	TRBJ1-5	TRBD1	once	TGTGCCAGCAGTTACGGACAGGGGAGCGCCCAGCATTTT	CASSYGQGSAQHF
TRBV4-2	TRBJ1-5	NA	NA	TGTGCCAGCAGCCAAGGAACAGGACCGAATCAGCCCCAGCATTTT	CASSQGTGPNQPQHF
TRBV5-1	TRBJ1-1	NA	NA	TGCGCCAGCAGCTTGGCGTCGGGGTGGAAGAACACTGAAGCTTTCTTT	CASSLASGWKNTEAFF
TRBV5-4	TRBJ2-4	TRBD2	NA	TGTGCCAGCAGCTTAGGACGGACGGGGGGAAACATTCAGTACTTC	CASSLGRTGGNIQYF
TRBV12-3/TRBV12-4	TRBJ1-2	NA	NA	TGTGCCAGCAGTTTCATTTACGCGGATGGCTACACCTTC	CASSFIYADGYTF
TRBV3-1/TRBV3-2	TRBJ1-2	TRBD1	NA	TGTGCCAGCAGCCAAGTGGCAGGGGGTAACTATGGCTACACCTTC	CASSQVAGGNYGYTF
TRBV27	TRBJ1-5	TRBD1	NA	TGTGCCAGCAGTGCGTCCGGGACAGGGGGGTATCAGCCCCAGCATTTT	CASSASGTGGYQPQHF
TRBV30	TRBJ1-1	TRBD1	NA	TGTGCCTGGATCAGGACAGGGGGCTTATACACTGAAGCTTTCTTT	CAWIRTGGLYTEAFF
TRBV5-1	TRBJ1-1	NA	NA	TGCGCCAGCAGCTTCGGCGACATAGATGAAGCTTTCTTT	CASSFGDIDEAFF
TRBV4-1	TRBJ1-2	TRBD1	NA	TGCGCCAGCAGGCAGACAGGGGAAGGCAACTATGGCTACACCTTC	CASRQTGEGNYGYTF
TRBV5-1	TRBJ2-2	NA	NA	TGCGCCAGCAGCTTGGGACAAATCACCGGGGAGCTGTTTTTT	CASSLGQITGELFF
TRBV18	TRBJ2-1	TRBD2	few	TGTGCCAGCTCACCCGGGACTAGCCCTAATGAGCAGTTCTTC	CASSPGTSPNEQFF
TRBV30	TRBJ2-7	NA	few	TGTGCCTGGAGGCAGGGCTCCTACGAGCAGTACTTC	CAWRQGSYEQYF
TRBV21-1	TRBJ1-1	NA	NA	TGTGCCAGCAGCAAAGGACAGGAGAACACTGAAGCTTTCTTT	CASSKGQENTEAFF
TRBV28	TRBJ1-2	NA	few	TGTGCCAGCAGCCTAGGGGGAAGGGGCTATGGCTACACCTTC	CASSLGGRGYGYTF
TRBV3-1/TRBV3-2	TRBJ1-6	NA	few	TGTGCCAGCAGCCTCCGGGAGTATAATTCACCCCTCCACTTT	CASSLREYNSPLHF
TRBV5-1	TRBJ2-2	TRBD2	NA	TGCGCCAGCAGCCCTACTAGCGGGGGCACCGGGGAGCTGTTTTTT	CASSPTSGGTGELFF
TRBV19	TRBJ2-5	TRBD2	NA	TGTGCCAGTAGTAGGAAGACGGGGGGGCGGGCCCAAGAGACCCAGTACTTC	CASSRKTGGRAQETQYF
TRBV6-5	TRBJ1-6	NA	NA	TGTGCCAGCAGTCCCGGACGGGGGAATTCACCCCTCCACTTT	CASSPGRGNSPLHF
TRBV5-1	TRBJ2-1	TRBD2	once	TGCGCCAGCAGCTTATCACTAGCGGGGGCAAATGAGCAGTTCTTC	CASSLSLAGANEQFF
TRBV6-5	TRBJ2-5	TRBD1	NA	TGTGCCAGCAGTTATTCTACTACAGGGGACCAAGAGACCCAGTACTTC	CASSYSTTGDQETQYF
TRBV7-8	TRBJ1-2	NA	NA	TGTGCCAGCAGCTCCGGGCGGGCCAGCTATGGCTACACCTTC	CASSSGRASYGYTF
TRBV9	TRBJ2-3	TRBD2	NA	TGTGCCAGCAGCGCCGGGACTACCAAAGATACGCAGTATTTT	CASSAGTTKDTQYF
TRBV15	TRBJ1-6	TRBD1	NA	TGTGCCACCAGCTCGACGCCCGACAGGGGTGTCCGGTCACCCCTCCACTTT	CATSSTPDRGVRSPLHF
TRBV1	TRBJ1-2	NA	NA	TGCACCAGCAGCCAAGAGGGGACAGGGGGTGTAGCTAACTATGGCTACACCTTC	CTSSQEGTGGVANYGYTF